This T cell receptor (beta chain) was profiled in a study of cytomegalovirus exposure and HLA in healthy donors. About this clone itself: The antigen remains unidentified.

PCR amplification relied on 60 Vbeta primers (plus 13 Jbeta primers). Assay: immunoSEQ multiplex PCR; the TCRdb copy retains only in-frame clones and omits some. The sample includes some 180,000 clones, 8.5% to 10% of them seen just once. Study results and limitations: Analyses of presence/absence relied on an assumption of roughly uniform sequencing depth across donors. Sequence variants that were highly shared formed a cluster that was likely a sequencing artifact.

V was trimmed by 0 bases and J by 6 bases, leaving 20 bases between them. CDR1 and CDR2 (germline): LNHNV, YYDKDF (reference sequence). The CDR3 runs to 17 residues. The sequencing sample was made of PBMCs. The rearrangement links TRBV15 to TRBJ1-1; D unresolved. The TCR comes from a woman aged 25 to 39 in good health and CMV-seropositive. CDR3 amino acids: CATSRDFRGGRRAEAFF. CDR3 coding DNA: TGTGCCACCAGCAGAGATTTCCGTGGTGGACGGAGGGCTGAAGCTTTCTTT.